These T cell receptor beta chains were read from a single sample in a study of vaccination effects on CD4 cells after COVID-19. These receptors' targets are unknown. Profiled with immunoSEQ multiplex PCR; TCRdb holds only in-frame clones, not every one. The table records some 41,000 clones, roughly 79% of them present only once. The sample here was CD4+ T cells from PBMCs cultured with SARS-CoV-2 spike peptides, taken before COVID-19 vaccination. All receptors come from a human donor who received a COVID-19 vaccine. Both conserved end residues are part of each CDR3. Each record gives: clone size, J gene, V gene, D gene, CDR3 DNA, CDR3 protein. D genes are given only for firm matches. Not every row has a clone size; where given, it reads once, few, many or a size class.

. | TRBJ1-2 | TRBV5-1 | . | TGCGCCAGCAGCACCGGCTACGAACATAGCCCTAACTATGGCTACACCTTC | CASSTGYEHSPNYGYTF
few | TRBJ1-6 | TRBV5-4 | . | TGTGCCAGCAGTAACAGGGTGGGGTCCTATAATTCACCCCTCCACTTT | CASSNRVGSYNSPLHF
. | TRBJ1-3 | TRBV18 | TRBD1 | TGTGCCAGCTCATCGACGACAGGGGCATCTGGAAACACCATATATTTT | CASSSTTGASGNTIYF
few | TRBJ2-2 | TRBV11-3 | . | TGTGCCAGCAGCTTATCCGGGGGCACGACCGGGGAGCTGTTTTTT | CASSLSGGTTGELFF
. | TRBJ1-5 | TRBV19 | . | TGTGCCAGTAGTCCAGCTGACAGCAATCAGCCCCAGCATTTT | CASSPADSNQPQHF
. | TRBJ2-2 | TRBV24-1 | . | . | CATSDFGEGTGVTGELFF
. | TRBJ2-5 | TRBV5-4 | TRBD2 | TGTGCCAGCTCTTATCGGGGGGGAGGGGAGACCCAGTACTTC | CASSYRGGGETQYF
. | TRBJ1-2 | TRBV25-1 | . | TGTGCCAGCAGTGAACTGGGGGCTTATGGCTACACCTTC | CASSELGAYGYTF
. | TRBJ1-1 | TRBV18 | . | TGTGCCAGCTCCCCACCGGGGGAGAAAGCTTTCTTT | CASSPPGEKAFF
few | TRBJ2-3 | TRBV10-1 | TRBD2 | TGCGCCAGCAGTTCGGAATCGGGACTAGCGGTAGATACGCAGTATTTT | CASSSESGLAVDTQYF
. | TRBJ2-5 | TRBV5-1 | TRBD1 | TGCGCCACGGGACAGGGGGCATTGAGGGGAGAGACCCAGTACTTC | CATGQGALRGETQYF
. | TRBJ2-1 | TRBV24-1 | . | TGTGCCACCAGTGATTCACCAGTACTGGGCCTCTACAATGAGCAGTTCTTC | CATSDSPVLGLYNEQFF
once | TRBJ2-1 | TRBV7-9 | . | TGTGCCAGCAGCTTCAGGGATAGCGGAAACTCCTACAATGAGCAGTTCTTC | CASSFRDSGNSYNEQFF
. | TRBJ2-5 | TRBV7-2 | TRBD2 | TGTGCCAGCAGCTTAAGTCCCCGGGAGGGGCAGACCCAGTACTTC | CASSLSPREGQTQYF
once | TRBJ1-1 | TRBV12-3/TRBV12-4 | . | TGTGCCAGCAGGGGGGGGTACACTGAAGCTTTCTTT | CASRGGYTEAFF
. | TRBJ1-1 | TRBV7-2 | . | TGTGCCAGCAGCCCGCGGGCCTCCCTGGGGCGAACTGAAGCTTTCTTT | CASSPRASLGRTEAFF
. | TRBJ2-2 | TRBV4-1 | . | TGCGCCAGCAGCCAAGTTGGGATTTTGAACACCGGGGAGCTGTTTTTT | CASSQVGILNTGELFF
. | TRBJ1-1 | TRBV24-1 | TRBD1 | TGTGCCACCAGTGATCCCCGGACAGGGGGCACTGAAGCTTTCTTT | CATSDPRTGGTEAFF
. | TRBJ1-2 | TRBV24-1 | TRBD1 | TGTGCCACCAGTACGGGACAGGACTATGGCTACACCTTC | CATSTGQDYGYTF
once | TRBJ1-6 | TRBV2 | . | TGTGCCAGCAGTGTGGACAGAGCCAATTCACCCCTCCACTTT | CASSVDRANSPLHF
. | TRBJ2-4 | TRBV6-6 | . | TGTGCCAGCAGTTACGGCCAGGGCTTTGGGGTAAACATTCAGTACTTC | CASSYGQGFGVNIQYF
. | TRBJ2-3 | TRBV7-3 | TRBD2 | TGTGCCAGCAGTTTTACTAGCGGGGGGGCCGGCACAGATACGCAGTATTTT | CASSFTSGGAGTDTQYF
. | TRBJ2-2 | TRBV9 | TRBD2 | TGTGCCAGCAGCTCCCCGTCTAGCGGGGAGAGGCCCGGGGAGCTGTTTTTT | CASSSPSSGERPGELFF
. | TRBJ2-2 | TRBV5-1 | . | TGCGCCAGCAGCTTGGATTTACGCGGGACAGCCCTTGGCACCGGGGAGCTGTTTTTT | CASSLDLRGTALGTGELFF
. | TRBJ1-1 | TRBV5-8 | . | TGTGCCAGCCCCGGTGGTTCAGGGGCGCATGCTTTCTTT | CASPGGSGAHAFF
few | TRBJ2-2 | TRBV3-1/TRBV3-2 | TRBD2 | TGTGCCAGCAGCCCCACTAGCGGGGGGGCCGGCACCGGGGAGCTGTTTTTT | CASSPTSGGAGTGELFF
. | TRBJ2-5 | TRBV7-7 | TRBD1 | TGTGCCAGCAGCCAGACAGGGGGTGAAAAGACCCAGTACTTC | CASSQTGGEKTQYF
. | TRBJ1-1 | TRBV29-1 | . | TGCAGCGTTGGGGGGGCTGGCACTGAAGCTTTCTTT | CSVGGAGTEAFF
. | TRBJ2-5 | TRBV7-7 | TRBD2 | TGTGCCAGCAGCCCGGGGGGGACGGGCAGGGAGACCCAGTACTTC | CASSPGGTGRETQYF
. | TRBJ1-6 | TRBV23-1 | . | TGCGCCAGCAGTCCACAATCCCCCTTTTCTAGGGGGGCACTTAATTCACCCCTCCACTTT | CASSPQSPFSRGALNSPLHF
. | TRBJ2-3 | TRBV13 | TRBD2 | TGTGCCACCAACATTCTGGGGGGGACAGATACGCAGTATTTT | CATNILGGTDTQYF
once | TRBJ1-2 | TRBV5-1 | . | TGCGCCAGCAGCCCTGACAGGTACTCTAACTATGGCTACACCTTC | CASSPDRYSNYGYTF
few | TRBJ1-2 | TRBV29-1 | . | TGCAGCGTTGGAGGCTACACCTTC | CSVGGYTF
. | TRBJ1-1 | TRBV25-1 | . | TGTGCCAGCTGTCCCCGGGGGGACACTGAAGCTTTCTTT | CASCPRGDTEAFF
. | TRBJ1-2 | TRBV24-1 | . | TGTGCCACCAGTGATTTCAGTAACTATGGCTACACCTTC | CATSDFSNYGYTF
once | TRBJ2-1 | TRBV10-1 | . | TGCGCCAGCAGTGCTAGCCGGGGGGCCCTCAGTGAGCAGTTCTTC | CASSASRGALSEQFF
once | TRBJ2-3 | TRBV2 | . | TGTGCCAGCGAAAAGTGGACTAGCACAGATACGCAGTATTTT | CASEKWTSTDTQYF
. | TRBJ2-2 | TRBV19 | . | TGTGCCAGTAGGATAGCGGCCCACGCGGAGCTGTTTTTT | CASRIAAHAELFF
. | TRBJ2-2 | TRBV2 | TRBD1 | TGTGCCAGCAGTGGCCAGGGGGTGAACACCGGGGAGCTGTTTTTT | CASSGQGVNTGELFF
. | TRBJ2-3 | TRBV5-8 | . | TGTGCCAGCCCGACGCTACCCGCGGCTAGCTCCTCTAGCACAGATACGCAGTATTTT | CASPTLPAASSSSTDTQYF
once | TRBJ1-3 | TRBV7-2 | . | TGTGCCAGCTCAGTTCTGGGGTCTGGAAACACCATATATTTT | CASSVLGSGNTIYF
. | TRBJ2-5 | TRBV5-1 | TRBD2 | TGCGCCAGCAGCTCTAGACTAGCGGGGGGCACCCCAAAGACCCAGTACTTC | CASSSRLAGGTPKTQYF